This record concerns one T cell receptor (beta chain) sequence. Its target antigen remains unknown. The input lacks base qualities; no much larger clone sits a single base away. The data were taken from a study of T cells in Graves' hyperthyroidism and ophthalmopathy (dated 2019 in TCRdb). At the level of the whole study: To identify TCR V-J signatures that set the groups apart, the researchers used a discovery cohort of 90 to 100 patients, made up of approximately 43 with Graves' ophthalmopathy and about 60 with stable Graves' hyperthyroidism. Prospective prediction of ophthalmopathy was tested in an independent validation cohort of fewer than 20 hyperthyroidism patients and 17 patients who later progressed to ophthalmopathy. The 75 to 100 discovery patients were randomly split 7:3 into training and test sets. The study also compared thyroid tissue and blood T-cell repertoires from 6 or 7 Graves' hyperthyroidism patients. Following sampling, methimazole starting at 30 mg daily was given to hyperthyroidism patients, and high-dose intravenous methylprednisolone was given to ophthalmopathy patients. According to the paper, TCR Vbeta CDR3 sequencing was carried out on over 130 peripheral blood samples, which came from 40 to 45 ophthalmopathy, under 85 hyperthyroidism and about 17 progressor patients.

The CDR3 runs 15 residues from the cysteine to the phenylalanine. CDR3 DNA is the only sequence kept; it has 45 bases, read in frame from the first base. V sheds 8 bases and J sheds 6 bases, leaving 25 bases between their ends. According to the germline V gene (reference sequence), CDR1 reads DFQATT and CDR2 reads SNEGSKA. The TCR beta CDR3 regions were amplified from the RNA transcripts. For the first round of RT-PCR on the TCR CDR3, the HTBI primer set was used together with the Qiagen OneStep RT-PCR kit. Libraries were constructed in a second round of multiplex PCR, after which size selection and purification were performed. Libraries were sequenced paired-end with 100 bp reads on an Illumina HiSeq2000. Processing in the source paper ran as follows. SOAPnuke was used to process the raw data, with reads discarded if the reads contained adapters or uncalled bases, had a mean Phred below 15, or lacked an exact constant-primer or identifier match. High-quality paired reads were merged with COPE v1.2.5, and unique nucleotide sequences were defined as clonotypes. MiTCR v1.1 was used to align the clonotypes against IMGT TRBV, TRBD and TRBJ reference segments. The analysis included only V-J combinations with a frequency above 0.0001, which together covered 99% to 99.2% of the repertoires. A TCS score was defined as the ratio between F50 (clonal expansion) and ExV (chaos), using BLOSUM62-based TCRdist between CDR3 peptides within each V-J. Welch's t-statistics and random forest reduced fewer than 600 V-J features to under 15, which were used in a naive Bayes classifier (R e1071). The Morisita-Horn index was used to measure how similar the thyroid and blood repertoires were. The raw public data were reprocessed by TCRdb itself: fastp quality trimming at Q25, MiXCR clonotype calling, in-frame beta chains only. Duplicate CDR3 protein sequences are folded into a single record with the most common DNA and genes. TCRdb, not the original authors, processed these V and J calls. The sample table records about 500,000 distinct CDR3 sequences; around 43% of these occur just once. The top ten constitute 44% of the sample.

Patients with uncontrolled infections, other autoimmune diseases, pregnancy or lactation were excluded. Clinical symptoms, serum thyroxine and TRAb, thyroid ultrasound, and orbital computed tomography formed the basis for the diagnoses. Total RNA was extracted with Trizol reagent, and quality was checked on an Agilent 2100 Bioanalyzer. General findings and caveats noted by the study authors: During validation, the model predicted progression to ophthalmopathy a median of approximately 6.5 months ahead of onset, with almost 71% sensitivity and under 85% specificity. A model built on a 13 V-J signature distinguished ophthalmopathy from stable hyperthyroidism, reaching 85% to 90% sensitivity and about 81% specificity in cross-validation and 80%/75% in testing. Most expanded thyroid clonotypes (frequency above 0.001) were also detected in blood, a finding suggesting that blood repertoires may reflect thyroid immune responses. No statistical method was used to set the sample size in advance, and investigators knew the group allocation.

The receptor comes from an adult woman with Graves' disease, either hyperthyroidism or ophthalmopathy (not recorded which). Recombination connected TRBV20-1 to TRBJ1-2; 6 matching bases give a weak D call of TRBD1. The sequencing input was peripheral blood or thyroid tissue (not recorded which). The DNA is TGCAGTCAACCCCGGGACACTTCCGGGGACGATGGCTACACCTTC. This encodes CSQPRDTSGDDGYTF.